This T cell receptor beta chain was sequenced during a study of blood T cells in healthy people across ages. Study conclusions and caveats: The unsorted PBMCs prevented any conclusive comparison of naive versus antigen-experienced cells.

The germline V gene encodes CDR1 DFQATT and CDR2 SNEGSKA (reference sequence). The CDR3 sequence is 15 residues long. The ends lost 3 bases at V and 2 bases at J; junction bases unmatched: 9. This clonotype was seen only a few times. Its specificity is unknown. Alongside a J-beta primer mix, a sample-barcoded 5' primer served in a second PCR lasting about 7 to 12 cycles. TCRdb re-derived calls from the 5' RACE reads in MiXCR, one entry per CDR3 protein. The sample shows some 1,000,000 distinct CDR3 sequences, 20% to 25% of them seen only once. The same specimen was also included in a second study, on T cells of mothers and their children. That source reports: Over 9.5 million reads per mother and 2.5 million to 3.5 million per child were obtained.

Sequenced sample: blood. The rearrangement joins TRBV20-1 to TRBJ2-7; 8 positions match TRBD2. The sequence derives from a girl aged 2-10 years in good health. The CDR3 here is CSASFGGRKTYEQYF. CDR3 DNA sequence: TGCAGTGCTAGCTTCGGCGGGAGGAAGACCTACGAGCAGTACTTC.